Reported below is one T cell receptor beta chain. As yet, its antigen is unknown. The CDR3 loop spans 12 amino acids. Germline lookup yields CDR1 SEHNR and CDR2 FQNEAQ (reference sequence). Trimming pared 5 bases from V and 5 bases from J, leaving 10 bases between. Those patients picked for sequencing had displayed CD8+CD57+ cell expansion on flow cytometry. There were no patients without severe acquired aplastic anemia. Profiles of TCR beta VDJ and CDR3 were generated from a genomic DNA template. Using its own MiXCR run on the reads, TCRdb lists one record per CDR3 protein. The repertoire has approximately 150,000 distinct CDR3 sequences, 70% to 75% of them found once; the top ten carry 45% to 60%. This sample was included in a study of CD8+CD57+ T cells in acquired aplastic anemia. General study findings and limits: The study identified more than 25 CD8+ CDR3 sequences shared by patients and controls.

This clonotype originated in a human donor with aplastic anemia. Sequencing was performed on sorted CD4+, CD8+, or CD8+CD57+ T cells (not recorded which) from PBMCs. This chain uses TRBV7-9 with TRBJ2-7, with D perhaps matching TRBD1 (6 bases). Written as DNA, the CDR3 is TGTGCCAGCAGCACAGGGCTGAACGAGCAGTACTTC. Its translation: CASSTGLNEQYF.